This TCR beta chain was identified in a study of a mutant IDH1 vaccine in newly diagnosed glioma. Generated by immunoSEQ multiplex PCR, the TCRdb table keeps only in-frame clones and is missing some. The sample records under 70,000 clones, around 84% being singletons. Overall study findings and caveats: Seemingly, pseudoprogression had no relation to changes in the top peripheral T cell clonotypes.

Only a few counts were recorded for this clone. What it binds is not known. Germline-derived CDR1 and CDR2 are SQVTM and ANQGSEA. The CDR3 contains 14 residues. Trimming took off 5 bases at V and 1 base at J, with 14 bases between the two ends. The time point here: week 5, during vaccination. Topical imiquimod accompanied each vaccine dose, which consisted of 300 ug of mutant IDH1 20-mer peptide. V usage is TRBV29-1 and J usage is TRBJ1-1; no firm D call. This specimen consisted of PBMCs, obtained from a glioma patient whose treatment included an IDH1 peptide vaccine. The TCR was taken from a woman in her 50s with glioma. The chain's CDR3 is CSVLVSRKNTEAFF. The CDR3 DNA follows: TGCAGCGTTCTCGTTAGCAGGAAGAACACTGAAGCTTTCTTT. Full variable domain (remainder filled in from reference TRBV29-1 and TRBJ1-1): SAVISQKPSRDICQRGTSLTIQCQVDSQVTMMFWYRQQPGQSLTLIATANQGSEATYESGFVIDKFPISRPNLTFSTLTVSNMSPEDSSIYLCSVLVSRKNTEAFFGQGTRLTVV.